This TCR beta chain is drawn from a study of blood T cell repertoires in COVID-19. As for the study in general: Sites across the United States, Italy and Spain contributed samples from acute and convalescent COVID-19. The cDNA or gDNA used as material had been derived from T cells, B-cell-depleted T cells, or PBMCs.

As originally analysed: Reference gene primer amplification gave nucleated cell count estimates. The method was immunoSEQ multiplex PCR; TCRdb's version includes in-frame clones alone and lacks a portion of them. The V and J calls and clone size come from that table; D and trimming were worked out from the DNA. The sample contains about 68,000 clones, 75% to 90% of which appear only once. The CDR3 contains 17 residues. The germline gives CDR1 LGHNA, CDR2 YNFKEQ. Losses at the gene ends were 3 bases for V and 3 bases for J; bases not matched to a gene: 13. The source material was peripheral blood. The J gene is TRBJ2-7, the V gene TRBV4-2; 8 nucleotides match TRBD1. This TCR came from a man aged 25 to 40 with acute or convalescent COVID-19. CDR3 coding DNA: TGTGCCAGCAGCCAGGAGGGCGCAGGGGGCCTATTCTACGAGCAGTACTTC. Its protein product is CASSQEGAGGLFYEQYF.